This TCR beta chain was sequenced in a study of cytomegalovirus exposure and HLA in healthy donors. As for the study in general: The study placed roughly four fifths of its 398 genotyped donors in the Caucasian-associated ancestry cluster. Study-wide points: The authors considered a cluster of highly shared sequence variants likely to be a sequencing artifact.

Primers for the PCR totalled 60 Vbeta and 13 Jbeta. The method was immunoSEQ multiplex PCR; TCRdb's version includes in-frame clones alone and lacks a portion of them. The data contain about 250,000 clones, around 83% of them singletons. The sample holds a few counts of this clone. No antigen is known for it. The source material was PBMCs. This receptor was taken from a girl aged 2 to 9 in good health and CMV-seronegative.

The CDR3: CASSLTGVGEQYF. The CDR3 DNA follows: TGTGCCAGTAGTCTGACAGGGGTTGGCGAGCAGTACTTC. V usage is TRBV19 and J usage is TRBJ2-7; 8 nucleotides line up with TRBD1. This CDR3 region has 13 residues. Germline CDR1 LNHDA, CDR2 SQIVND (reference sequence). The V gene end was trimmed by 5 bases and the J gene end by 6 bases; junction bases not matched to a gene: 6.